This TCR beta chain was captured in a study of regulatory T cells in long-lasting Graves disease. Regarding the study as a whole: With a small sample size, accuracy may have been reduced. Under persistent disease, TRBV28, TRBJ1-2 and TRBJ2-5 were used preferentially.

This clonotype was seen a few times. The antigen is not known. Through Arm-PCR of CDR3 regions and iRepertoire HTBI primers, TCR beta libraries were built. Each CDR3 protein is one row after TCRdb ran MiXCR on the multiplex PCR reads. The data hold 420,000 or so distinct CDR3 sequences, with around 15% observed a single time. Regarding time point: newly diagnosed GD, antithyroid drugs for less than 3 months. Isolated PBMC RNA provided the starting material for the TCR library. Criteria from the American Thyroid Association guidelines were applied to diagnose Graves' disease. V was pared by 4 bases and J by 4 bases, with 6 bases of the junction left unmatched. CDR3 length: 15 amino acids. Germline-derived CDR1 and CDR2 are SGHTA and FQGNSA. This sample was shared with a second study, whose subject was T cells in Graves' hyperthyroidism and ophthalmopathy. That investigation notes: First-round RT-PCR targeting the TCR CDR3 was performed with the HTBI primer set.

The sequencing used peripheral blood mononuclear cells (PBMCs), collected at new diagnosis, from a patient treated with antithyroid drugs. This chain uses TRBV7-2 with TRBJ1-1, with 10 bases identical to TRBD1. The clonotype comes from a woman younger than 30 with Graves disease. The chain's CDR3 is CASSSDRGAVTEAFF. The CDR3, as DNA: TGTGCCAGCAGCTCGGACAGGGGGGCGGTCACTGAAGCTTTCTTT.